This T cell receptor (beta chain) was sequenced in a study of human T cells and chemical hapten exposure. Time point here: patch test 2, 6 weeks after DPC sensitization. Treatment meaning: therapeutic diphenylcyclopropenone sensitization with weekly scalp DPC. This CDR3 comprises 17 residues. J was trimmed by 7 bases and V by 4 bases; bases with no gene match: 11. The germline CDR1 and CDR2 sequences are MNHEY and SVGAGI. TCRdb re-called the RACE reads through MiXCR, storing one row per CDR3 protein. The data show tens of thousands of distinct CDR3 sequences, 5% to 8.5% seen once. The specimen was whole blood, collected in connection with sensitization to the hapten diphenylcyclopropenone (DPC). The chain employs TRBV6-5 and TRBJ1-6; 9 bases align to TRBD1. This TCR was sampled from a woman younger than 45 with alopecia areata. Some clones in this sample may be carry-over from other donors' samples. The CDR3 here is CASSSRGQGETNSPLHF. CDR3 DNA sequence: TGTGCCAGCAGTTCTAGGGGACAGGGTGAAACCAATTCACCCCTCCACTTT.